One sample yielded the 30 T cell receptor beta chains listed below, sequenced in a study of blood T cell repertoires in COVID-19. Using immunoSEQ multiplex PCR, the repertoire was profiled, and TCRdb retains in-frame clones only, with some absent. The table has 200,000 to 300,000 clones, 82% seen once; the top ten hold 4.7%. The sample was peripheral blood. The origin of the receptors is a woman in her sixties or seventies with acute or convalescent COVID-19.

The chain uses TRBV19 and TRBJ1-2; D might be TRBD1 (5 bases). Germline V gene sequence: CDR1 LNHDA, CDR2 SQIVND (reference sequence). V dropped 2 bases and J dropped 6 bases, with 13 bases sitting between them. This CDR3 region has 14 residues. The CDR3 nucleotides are TGTGCCAGTAGTATAAACGGAGGGGTCCATGGCTACACCTTC. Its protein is CASSINGGVHGYTF.

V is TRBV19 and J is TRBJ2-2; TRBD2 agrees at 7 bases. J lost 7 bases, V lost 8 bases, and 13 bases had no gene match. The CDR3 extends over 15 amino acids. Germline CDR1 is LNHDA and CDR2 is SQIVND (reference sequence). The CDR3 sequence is CASDTPARGNGELFF. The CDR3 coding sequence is TGTGCCAGTGACACCCCTGCGCGGGGGAACGGGGAGCTGTTTTTT.

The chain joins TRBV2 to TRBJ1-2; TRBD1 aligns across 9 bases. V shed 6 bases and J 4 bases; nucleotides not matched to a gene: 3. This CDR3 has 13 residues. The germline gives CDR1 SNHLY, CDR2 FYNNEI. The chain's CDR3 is CASRTGGVYGYTF. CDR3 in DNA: TGTGCCAGCAGGACAGGGGGAGTCTATGGCTACACCTTC.

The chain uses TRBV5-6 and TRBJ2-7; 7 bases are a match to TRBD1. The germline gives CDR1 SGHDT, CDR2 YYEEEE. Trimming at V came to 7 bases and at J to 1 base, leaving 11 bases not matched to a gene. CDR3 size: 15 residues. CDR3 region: CASRSDRFLSYEQYF. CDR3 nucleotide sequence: TGTGCCAGCCGATCGGACAGGTTCCTTTCCTACGAGCAGTACTTC.

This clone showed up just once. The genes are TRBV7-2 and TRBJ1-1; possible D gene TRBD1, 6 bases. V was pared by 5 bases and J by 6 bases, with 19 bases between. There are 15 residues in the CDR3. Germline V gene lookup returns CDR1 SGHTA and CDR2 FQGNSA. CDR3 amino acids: CASSQLGRGVAEAFF. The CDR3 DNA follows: TGTGCCAGCAGCCAATTGGGCAGGGGAGTCGCTGAAGCTTTCTTT.

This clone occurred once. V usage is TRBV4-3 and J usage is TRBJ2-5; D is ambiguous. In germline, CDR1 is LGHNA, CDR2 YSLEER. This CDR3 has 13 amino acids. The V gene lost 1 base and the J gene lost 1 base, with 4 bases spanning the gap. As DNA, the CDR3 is TGCGCCAGCAGCCAAGGACTCCAAGAGACCCAGTACTTC. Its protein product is CASSQGLQETQYF.

CDR3 nucleotides: TGTGCCAGCAGTTACTCGAAAAGGGGCTCTGGAAACACCATATATTTT. This codes for CASSYSKRGSGNTIYF. The chain recombines TRBV6-5 with TRBJ1-3; possibly TRBD1 for D (5 bases). CDR1 is MNHEY, CDR2 SVGAGI, per germline. The CDR3 is made up of 16 amino acids. The V gene lost 0 bases and the J gene lost 0 bases, with 9 bases spanning the gap.

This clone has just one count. The CDR3 nucleotides read TGTGCCAGCAGTACAGGAGCCCCTAACTATGGCTACACCTTC. Its translation: CASSTGAPNYGYTF. V usage is TRBV6-2 or TRBV6-3 and J usage is TRBJ1-2, with a weak D call TRBD1 (5 bases). The germline V and J ends were trimmed by 5 bases and 0 bases, with 10 bases remaining between them. Germline-derived CDR1 and CDR2 are MNHEY and SVGEGT. CDR3 length: 14 amino acids.

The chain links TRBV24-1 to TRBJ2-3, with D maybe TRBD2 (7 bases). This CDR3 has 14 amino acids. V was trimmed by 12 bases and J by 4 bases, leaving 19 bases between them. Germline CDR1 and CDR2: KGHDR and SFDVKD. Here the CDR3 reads CAVSRGGVADTQYF. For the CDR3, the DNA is TGTGCCGTCTCGAGGGGGGGTGTCGCAGATACGCAGTATTTT.

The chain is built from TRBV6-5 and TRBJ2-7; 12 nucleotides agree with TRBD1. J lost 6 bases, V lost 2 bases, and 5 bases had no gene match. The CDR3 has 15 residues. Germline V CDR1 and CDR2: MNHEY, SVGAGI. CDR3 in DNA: TGTGCCAGCAGTTACGTGGGACAGGGGGCAAGCGAGCAGTACTTC. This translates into CASSYVGQGASEQYF.

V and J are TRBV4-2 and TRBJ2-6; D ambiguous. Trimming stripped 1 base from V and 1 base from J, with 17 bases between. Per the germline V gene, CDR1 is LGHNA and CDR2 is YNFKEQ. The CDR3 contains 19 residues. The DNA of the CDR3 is TGTGCCAGCAGCCAAGTTAGACTCGCCGTGGATTCTGGGGCCAACGTCCTGACTTTC. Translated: CASSQVRLAVDSGANVLTF.

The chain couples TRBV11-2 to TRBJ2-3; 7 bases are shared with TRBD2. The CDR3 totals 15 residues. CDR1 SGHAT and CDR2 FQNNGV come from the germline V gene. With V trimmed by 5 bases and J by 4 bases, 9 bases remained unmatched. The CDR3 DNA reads TGTGCCAGCAGCCCTCTGACTAGCAGACCAGATACGCAGTATTTT. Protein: CASSPLTSRPDTQYF.

The CDR3 protein is CASSAPPSANSYEQYF. The CDR3 DNA sequence: TGTGCCAGCAGCGCCCCCCCTAGCGCGAATTCCTACGAGCAGTACTTC. This chain links TRBV9 with TRBJ2-7; a weak D match, TRBD2 (6 bases). V lost 3 bases and J lost 1, with 17 bases in between. CDR3 size: 16 residues. Germline V CDR1 and CDR2: SGDLS, YYNGEE. The full variable domain, completed using reference TRBV9 and TRBJ2-7, is DSGVTQTPKHLITATGQRVTLRCSPRSGDLSVYWYQQSLDQGLQFLIQYYNGEERAKGNILERFSAQQFPDLHSELNLSSLELGDSALYFCASSAPPSANSYEQYFGPGTRLTVT.

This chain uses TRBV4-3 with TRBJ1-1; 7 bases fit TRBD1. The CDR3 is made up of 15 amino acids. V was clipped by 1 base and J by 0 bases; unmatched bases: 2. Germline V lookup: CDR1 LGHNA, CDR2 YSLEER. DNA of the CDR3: TGCGCCAGCAGCCAAGCCGGGACAGTGAACACTGAAGCTTTCTTT. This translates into CASSQAGTVNTEAFF.

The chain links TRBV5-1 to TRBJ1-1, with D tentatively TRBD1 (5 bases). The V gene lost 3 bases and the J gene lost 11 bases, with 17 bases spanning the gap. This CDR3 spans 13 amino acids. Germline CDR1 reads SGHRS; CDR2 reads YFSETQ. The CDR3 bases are TGCGCCAGCAGCTCCGGACCTCAGGAGGGGGCTTTCTTT. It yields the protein CASSSGPQEGAFF.

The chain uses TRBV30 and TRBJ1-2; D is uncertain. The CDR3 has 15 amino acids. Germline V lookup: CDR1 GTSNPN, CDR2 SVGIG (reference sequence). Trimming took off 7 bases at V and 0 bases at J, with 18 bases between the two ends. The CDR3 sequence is CALLYYGAPNYGYTF. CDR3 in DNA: TGTGCCTTGCTCTATTACGGAGCACCTAACTATGGCTACACCTTC.

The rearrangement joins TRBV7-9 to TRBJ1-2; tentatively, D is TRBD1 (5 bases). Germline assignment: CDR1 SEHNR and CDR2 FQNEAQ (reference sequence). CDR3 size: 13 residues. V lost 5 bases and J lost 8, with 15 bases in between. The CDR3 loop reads CASSQDHTGGYTF. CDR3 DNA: TGTGCCAGCAGCCAAGACCATACAGGCGGCTACACCTTC.

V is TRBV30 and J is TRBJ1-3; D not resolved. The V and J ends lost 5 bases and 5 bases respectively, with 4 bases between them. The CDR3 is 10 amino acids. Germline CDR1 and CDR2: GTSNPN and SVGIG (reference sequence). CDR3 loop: CAWARNTIYF. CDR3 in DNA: TGTGCCTGGGCTAGAAACACCATATATTTT.

CDR3 sequence reads: CASSQSRTGLSGANVLTF. DNA for the CDR3: TGTGCCAGCAGCCAAAGTCGGACAGGACTTTCTGGGGCCAACGTCCTGACTTTC. This sequence joins TRBV3-1 (or the pseudogene TRBV3-2) and TRBJ2-6; 7 bases map to TRBD1. V lost 2 bases and J lost 1; bases outside the gene matches: 8. Germline values: CDR1 LGHDT, CDR2 YNNKEL (reference sequence). The CDR3 length is 18 residues.

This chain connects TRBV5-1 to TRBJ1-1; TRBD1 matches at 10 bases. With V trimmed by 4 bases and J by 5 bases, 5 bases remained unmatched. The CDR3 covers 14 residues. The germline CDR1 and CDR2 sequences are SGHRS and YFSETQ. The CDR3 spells CASSPRTGGTEAFF. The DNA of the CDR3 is TGCGCCAGCAGCCCGCGGACAGGGGGAACTGAAGCTTTCTTT.

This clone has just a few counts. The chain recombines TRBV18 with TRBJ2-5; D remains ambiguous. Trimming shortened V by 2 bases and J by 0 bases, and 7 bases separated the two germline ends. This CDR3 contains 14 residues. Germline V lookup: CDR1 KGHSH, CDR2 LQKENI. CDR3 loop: CASSPINYQETQYF. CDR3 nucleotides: TGTGCCAGCTCACCAATAAATTACCAAGAGACCCAGTACTTC.

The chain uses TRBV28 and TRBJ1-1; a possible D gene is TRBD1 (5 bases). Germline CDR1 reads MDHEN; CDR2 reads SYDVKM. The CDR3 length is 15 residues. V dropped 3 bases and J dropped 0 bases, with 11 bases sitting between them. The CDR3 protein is CASSLGGDVNTEAFF. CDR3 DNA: TGTGCCAGCAGTTTGGGGGGAGACGTGAACACTGAAGCTTTCTTT.

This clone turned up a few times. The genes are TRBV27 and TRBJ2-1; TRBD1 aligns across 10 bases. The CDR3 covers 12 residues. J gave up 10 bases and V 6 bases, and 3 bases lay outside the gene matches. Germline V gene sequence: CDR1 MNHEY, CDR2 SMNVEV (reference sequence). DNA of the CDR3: TGTGCCAGCAGAGACAGGGGGCAGGAGCAGTTCTTC. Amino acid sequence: CASRDRGQEQFF.

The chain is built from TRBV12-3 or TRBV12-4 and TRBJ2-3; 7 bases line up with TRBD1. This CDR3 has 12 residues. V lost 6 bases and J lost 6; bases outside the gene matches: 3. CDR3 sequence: CASRTTGDTQYF. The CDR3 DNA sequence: TGTGCCAGCAGGACGACAGGGGATACGCAGTATTTT.

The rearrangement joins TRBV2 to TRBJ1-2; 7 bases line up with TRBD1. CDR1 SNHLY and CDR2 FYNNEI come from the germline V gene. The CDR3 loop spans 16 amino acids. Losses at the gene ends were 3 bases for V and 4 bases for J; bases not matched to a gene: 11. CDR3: CASSEGTAAKTYGYTF. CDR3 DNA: TGTGCCAGCAGTGAGGGGACAGCCGCTAAAACCTATGGCTACACCTTC.

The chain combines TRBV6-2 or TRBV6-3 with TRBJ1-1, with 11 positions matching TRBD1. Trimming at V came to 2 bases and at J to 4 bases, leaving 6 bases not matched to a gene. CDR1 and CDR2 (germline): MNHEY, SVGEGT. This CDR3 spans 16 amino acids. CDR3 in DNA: TGTGCCAGCAGTTACGCAACCGGGACAGGGGGCACTGAAGCTTTCTTT. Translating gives CASSYATGTGGTEAFF.

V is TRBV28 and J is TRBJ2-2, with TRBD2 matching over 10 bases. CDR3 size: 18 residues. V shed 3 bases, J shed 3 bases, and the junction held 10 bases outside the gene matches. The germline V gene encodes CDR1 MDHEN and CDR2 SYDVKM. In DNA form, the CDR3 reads TGTGCCAGCAGTTTTGAGCGGGGGGGCCTGAGTGACACCGGGGAGCTGTTTTTT. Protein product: CASSFERGGLSDTGELFF. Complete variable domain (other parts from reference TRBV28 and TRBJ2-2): DVKVTQSSRYLVKRTGEKVFLECVQDMDHENMFWYRQDPGLGLRLIYFSYDVKMKEKGDIPEGYSVSREKKERFSLILESASTNQTSMYLCASSFERGGLSDTGELFFGEGSRLTVL.

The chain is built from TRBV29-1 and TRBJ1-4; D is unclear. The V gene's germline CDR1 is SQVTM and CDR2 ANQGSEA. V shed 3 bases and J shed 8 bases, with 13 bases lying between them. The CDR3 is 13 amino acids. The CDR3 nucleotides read TGCAGCGTTGATATGGGAGGGCGCGAAAAACTGTTTTTT. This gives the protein CSVDMGGREKLFF.

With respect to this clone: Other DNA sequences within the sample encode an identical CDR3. CDR3 region: CASSSVGTEAFF. CDR3 DNA: TGTGCCAGCAGCTCAGTCGGGACTGAAGCTTTCTTT. This sequence joins TRBV7-2 and TRBJ1-1; the D is unclear. CDR1 is SGHTA and CDR2 is FQGNSA in the germline V gene. The CDR3 totals 12 residues. Trimming cost V 4 bases and J 5 bases, with 8 bases left between them.

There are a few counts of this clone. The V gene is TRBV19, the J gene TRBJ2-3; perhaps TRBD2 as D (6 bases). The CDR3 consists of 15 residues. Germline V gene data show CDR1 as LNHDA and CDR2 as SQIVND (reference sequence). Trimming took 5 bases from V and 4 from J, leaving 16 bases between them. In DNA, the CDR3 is TGTGCCAGTAGTCCCCCAGGGCAGCGGGCAGATACGCAGTATTTT. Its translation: CASSPPGQRADTQYF.